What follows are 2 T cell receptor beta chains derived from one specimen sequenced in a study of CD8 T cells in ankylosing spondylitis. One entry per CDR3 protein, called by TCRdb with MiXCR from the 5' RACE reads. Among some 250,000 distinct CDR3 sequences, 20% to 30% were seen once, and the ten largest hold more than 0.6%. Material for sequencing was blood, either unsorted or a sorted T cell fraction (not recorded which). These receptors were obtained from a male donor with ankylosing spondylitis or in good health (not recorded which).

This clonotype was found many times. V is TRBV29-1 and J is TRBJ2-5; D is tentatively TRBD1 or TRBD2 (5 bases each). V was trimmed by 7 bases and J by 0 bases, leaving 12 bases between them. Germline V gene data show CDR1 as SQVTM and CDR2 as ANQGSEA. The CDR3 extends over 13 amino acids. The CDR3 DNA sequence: TGCAGCGCGGCCGGGGCAGACCAAGAGACCCAGTACTTC. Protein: CSAAGADQETQYF.

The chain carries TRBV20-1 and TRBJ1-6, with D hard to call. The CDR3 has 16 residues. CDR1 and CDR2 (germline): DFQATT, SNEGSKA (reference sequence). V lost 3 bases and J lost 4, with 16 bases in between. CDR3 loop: CSASDRLTKYNSPLHF. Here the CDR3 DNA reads TGCAGTGCTAGTGATCGACTGACGAAGTATAATTCACCCCTCCACTTT.